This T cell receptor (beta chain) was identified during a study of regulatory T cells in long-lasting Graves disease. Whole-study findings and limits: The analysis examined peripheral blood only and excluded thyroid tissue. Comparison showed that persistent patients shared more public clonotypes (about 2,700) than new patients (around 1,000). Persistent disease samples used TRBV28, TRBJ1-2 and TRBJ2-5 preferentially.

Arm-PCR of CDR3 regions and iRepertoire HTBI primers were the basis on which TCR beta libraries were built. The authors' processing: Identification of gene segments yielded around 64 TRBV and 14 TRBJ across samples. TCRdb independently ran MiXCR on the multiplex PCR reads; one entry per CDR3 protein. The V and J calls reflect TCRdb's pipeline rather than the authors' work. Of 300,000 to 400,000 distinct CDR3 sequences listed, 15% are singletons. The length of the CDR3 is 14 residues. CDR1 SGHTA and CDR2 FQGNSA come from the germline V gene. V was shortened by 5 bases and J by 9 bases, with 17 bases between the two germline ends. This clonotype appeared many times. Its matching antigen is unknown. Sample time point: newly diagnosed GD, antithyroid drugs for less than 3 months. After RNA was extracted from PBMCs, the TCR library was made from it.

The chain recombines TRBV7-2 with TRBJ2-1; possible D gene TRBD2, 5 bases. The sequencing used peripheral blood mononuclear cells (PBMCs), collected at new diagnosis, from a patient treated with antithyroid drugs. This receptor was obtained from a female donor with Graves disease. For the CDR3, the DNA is TGTGCCAGCAGCCCCGATAGGCGGGCGCGTGAGCAGTTCTTC. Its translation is CASSPDRRAREQFF.